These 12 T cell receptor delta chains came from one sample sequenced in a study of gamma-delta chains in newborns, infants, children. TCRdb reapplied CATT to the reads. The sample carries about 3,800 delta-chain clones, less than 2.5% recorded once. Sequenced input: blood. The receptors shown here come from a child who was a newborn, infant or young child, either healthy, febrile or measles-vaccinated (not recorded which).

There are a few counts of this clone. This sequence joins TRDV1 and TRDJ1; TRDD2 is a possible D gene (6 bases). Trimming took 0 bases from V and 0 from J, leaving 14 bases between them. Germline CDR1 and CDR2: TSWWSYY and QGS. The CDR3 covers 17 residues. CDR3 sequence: CALGELVLRGYTDKLIF. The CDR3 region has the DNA TGTGCTCTTGGGGAACTTGTCCTACGAGGGTACACCGATAAACTCATCTTT.

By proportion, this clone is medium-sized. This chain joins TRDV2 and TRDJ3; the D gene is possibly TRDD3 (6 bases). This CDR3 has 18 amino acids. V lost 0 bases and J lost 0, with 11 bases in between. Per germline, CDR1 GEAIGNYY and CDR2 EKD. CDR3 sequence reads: CACDTGYRSSWDTRQMFF. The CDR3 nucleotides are TGTGCCTGTGACACCGGATACCGAAGCTCCTGGGACACCCGACAGATGTTTTTC.

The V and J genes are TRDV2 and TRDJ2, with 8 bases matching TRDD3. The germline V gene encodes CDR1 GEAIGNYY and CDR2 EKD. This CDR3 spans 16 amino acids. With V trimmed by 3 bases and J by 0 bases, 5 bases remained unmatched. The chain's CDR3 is CACDVLGGPLTAQLFF. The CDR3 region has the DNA TGTGCCTGTGACGTACTGGGGGGCCCTTTGACAGCACAACTCTTCTTT.

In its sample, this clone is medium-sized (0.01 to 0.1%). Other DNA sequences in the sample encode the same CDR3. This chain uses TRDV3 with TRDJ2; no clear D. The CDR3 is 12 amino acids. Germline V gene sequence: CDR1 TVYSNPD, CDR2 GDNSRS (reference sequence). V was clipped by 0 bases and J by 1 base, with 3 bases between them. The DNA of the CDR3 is TGTGCCTTTAGGGGTTTGACAGCACAACTCTTCTTT. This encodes CAFRGLTAQLFF.

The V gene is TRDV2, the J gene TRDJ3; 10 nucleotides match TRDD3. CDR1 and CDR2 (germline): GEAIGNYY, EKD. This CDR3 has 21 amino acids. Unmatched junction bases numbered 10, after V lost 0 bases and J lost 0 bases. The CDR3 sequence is CACDTVLGDLKFSWDTRQMFF. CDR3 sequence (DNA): TGTGCCTGTGACACCGTACTGGGGGATCTCAAATTCTCCTGGGACACCCGACAGATGTTTTTC.

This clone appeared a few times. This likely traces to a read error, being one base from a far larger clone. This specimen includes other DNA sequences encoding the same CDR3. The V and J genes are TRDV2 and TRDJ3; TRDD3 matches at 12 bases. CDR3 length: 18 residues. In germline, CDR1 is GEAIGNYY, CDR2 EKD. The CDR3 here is CACDTVLGDTWDTRQMFF. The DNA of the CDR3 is TGTGCCTGTGACACCGTACTGGGGGATACCTGGGACACCCGGCAGATGTTTTTC.

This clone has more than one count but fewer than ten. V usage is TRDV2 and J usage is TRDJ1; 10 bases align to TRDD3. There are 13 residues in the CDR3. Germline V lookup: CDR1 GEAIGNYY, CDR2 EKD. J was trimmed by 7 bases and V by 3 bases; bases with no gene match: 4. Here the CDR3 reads CACDLLGDRKLIF. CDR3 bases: TGTGCCTGTGACCTACTGGGGGATCGTAAACTCATCTTT.

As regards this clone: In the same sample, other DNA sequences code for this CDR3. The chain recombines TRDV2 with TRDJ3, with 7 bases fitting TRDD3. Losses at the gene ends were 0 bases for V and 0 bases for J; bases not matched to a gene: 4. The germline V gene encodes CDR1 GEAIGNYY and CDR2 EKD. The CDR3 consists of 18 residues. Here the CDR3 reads CACDTVWGSSWDTRQMFF. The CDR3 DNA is TGTGCCTGTGACACCGTTTGGGGGAGCTCCTGGGACACCCGACAGATGTTTTTC.

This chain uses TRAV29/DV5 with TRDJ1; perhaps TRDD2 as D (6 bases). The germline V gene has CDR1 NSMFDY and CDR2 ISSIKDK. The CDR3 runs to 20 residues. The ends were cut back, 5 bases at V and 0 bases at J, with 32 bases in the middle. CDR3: CAARWPSRLEVGTYTDKLIF. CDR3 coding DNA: TGTGCAGCCAGATGGCCTTCCCGGCTAGAGGTGGGGACCTACACCGATAAACTCATCTTT.

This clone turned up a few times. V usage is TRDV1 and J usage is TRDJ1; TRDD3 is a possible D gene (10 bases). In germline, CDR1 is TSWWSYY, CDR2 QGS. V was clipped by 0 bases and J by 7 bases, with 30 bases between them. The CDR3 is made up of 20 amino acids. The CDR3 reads CALGELGPSYPTGGSGKLIF. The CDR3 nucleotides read TGTGCTCTTGGGGAACTAGGTCCTTCCTACCCTACTGGGGGATCCGGTAAACTCATCTTT.

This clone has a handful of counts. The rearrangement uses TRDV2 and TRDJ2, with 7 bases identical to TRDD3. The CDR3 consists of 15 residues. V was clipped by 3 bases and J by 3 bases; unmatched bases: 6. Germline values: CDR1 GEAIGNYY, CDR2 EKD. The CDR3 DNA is TGTGCCTGTGACTCTCTACTGGGGATGACAGCACAACTCTTCTTT. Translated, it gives CACDSLLGMTAQLFF.

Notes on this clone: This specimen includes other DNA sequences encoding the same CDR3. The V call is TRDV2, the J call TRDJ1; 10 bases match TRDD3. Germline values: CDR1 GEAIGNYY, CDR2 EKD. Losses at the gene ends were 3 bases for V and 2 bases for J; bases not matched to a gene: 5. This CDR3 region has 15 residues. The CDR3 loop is CACDALLGDTDKLIF. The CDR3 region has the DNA TGTGCCTGTGACGCCCTACTGGGGGATACCGATAAACTCATCTTT.